This T cell receptor beta chain was sequenced for a study of cytomegalovirus exposure and HLA in healthy donors. As to this clone: The antigen is not known.

Amplification used 60 Vbeta primers and 13 Jbeta primers. In the authors' workflow: An analysis performed later counted around 86 million unique TCR beta chains (roughly 11 million of them shared). Method: immunoSEQ multiplex PCR; TCRdb's copy keeps in-frame clones and lacks some. D and trimming come from the DNA, and the V and J calls and clone size come from that table. This table has about 160,000 clones, around 69% appearing once. The length of the CDR3 is 14 residues. V lost 3 bases to trimming and J lost 6 bases; unmatched junction nucleotides: 8. Germline CDR1 and CDR2: GTSNPN and SVGIG (reference sequence). The donors, nominally healthy at sampling, likely had unrecorded immune exposures. Study-wide findings and caveats: Solely CMV serostatus was available to characterize immune exposure. With DRB1 most and HLA-C fewest, TCR association rates differed between HLA loci in a later analysis.

The chain uses TRBV30 and TRBJ1-1, with TRBD1 matching over 9 bases. Sequenced material: PBMCs. The clonotype comes from a woman aged 25 to 39 in good health and CMV-seronegative. The CDR3 here is CAWRETGGWAEAFF. In DNA form, the CDR3 reads TGTGCCTGGAGGGAGACAGGGGGTTGGGCTGAAGCTTTCTTT.